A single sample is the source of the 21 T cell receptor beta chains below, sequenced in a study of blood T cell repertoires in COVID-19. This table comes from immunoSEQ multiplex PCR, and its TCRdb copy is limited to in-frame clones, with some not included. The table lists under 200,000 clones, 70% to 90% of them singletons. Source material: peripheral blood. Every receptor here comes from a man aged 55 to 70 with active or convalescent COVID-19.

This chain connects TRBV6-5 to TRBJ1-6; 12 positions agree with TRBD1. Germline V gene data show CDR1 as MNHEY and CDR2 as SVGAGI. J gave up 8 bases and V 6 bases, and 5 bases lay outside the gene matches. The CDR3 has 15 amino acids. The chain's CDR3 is CASRSGTGGDSPLHF. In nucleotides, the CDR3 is TGTGCCAGCAGATCCGGGACAGGGGGCGATTCACCCCTCCACTTT.

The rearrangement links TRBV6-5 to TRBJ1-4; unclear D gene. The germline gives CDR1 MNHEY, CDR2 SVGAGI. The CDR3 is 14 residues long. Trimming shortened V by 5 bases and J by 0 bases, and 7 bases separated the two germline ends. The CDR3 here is CASSHGTTNEKLFF. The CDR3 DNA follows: TGTGCCAGCAGTCACGGGACAACTAATGAAAAACTGTTTTTT.

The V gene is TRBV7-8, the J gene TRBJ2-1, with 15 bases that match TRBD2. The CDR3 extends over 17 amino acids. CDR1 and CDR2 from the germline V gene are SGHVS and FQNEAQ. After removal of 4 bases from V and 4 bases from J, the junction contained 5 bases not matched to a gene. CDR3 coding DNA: TGTGCCAGCAGCTCCCCTGGGACTAGCGGGGGGTACAATGAGCAGTTCTTC. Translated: CASSSPGTSGGYNEQFF.

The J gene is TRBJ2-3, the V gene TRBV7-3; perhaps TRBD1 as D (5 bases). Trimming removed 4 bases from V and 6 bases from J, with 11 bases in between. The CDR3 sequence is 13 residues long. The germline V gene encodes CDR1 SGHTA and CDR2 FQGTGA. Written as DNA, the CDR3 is TGTGCCAGCAGCTCGACAGATCGGGATACGCAGTATTTT. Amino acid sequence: CASSSTDRDTQYF.

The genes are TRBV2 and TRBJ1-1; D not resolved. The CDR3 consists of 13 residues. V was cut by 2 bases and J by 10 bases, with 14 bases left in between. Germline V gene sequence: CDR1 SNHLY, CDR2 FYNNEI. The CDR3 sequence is CASSESGRGVAFF. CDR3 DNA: TGTGCCAGCAGTGAAAGTGGCCGGGGTGTAGCTTTCTTT.

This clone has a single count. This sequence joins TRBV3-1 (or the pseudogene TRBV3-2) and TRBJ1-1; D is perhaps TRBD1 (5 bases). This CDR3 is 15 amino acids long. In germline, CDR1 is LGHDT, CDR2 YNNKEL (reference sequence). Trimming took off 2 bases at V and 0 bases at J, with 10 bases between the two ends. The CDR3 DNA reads TGTGCCAGCAGCCAAAGGGGACTAGTGAACACTGAAGCTTTCTTT. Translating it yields CASSQRGLVNTEAFF.

The CDR3 loop reads CASSSLSSGANVLTF. As DNA, the CDR3 is TGTGCCAGCAGCTCTCTAAGTTCCGGGGCCAACGTCCTGACTTTC. This chain links TRBV6-5 with TRBJ2-6; D is uncertain. The CDR3 is 15 residues long. Germline loops: CDR1 MNHEY, CDR2 SVGAGI. Trimming shortened V by 6 bases and J by 4 bases, and 13 bases separated the two germline ends.

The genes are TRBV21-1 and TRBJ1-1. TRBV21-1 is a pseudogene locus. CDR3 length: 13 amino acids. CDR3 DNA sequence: TGTGCCAGCAGCAAAGGAGAGCCGCGGAGAGCTTTCTTT. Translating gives CASSKGEPRRAFF.

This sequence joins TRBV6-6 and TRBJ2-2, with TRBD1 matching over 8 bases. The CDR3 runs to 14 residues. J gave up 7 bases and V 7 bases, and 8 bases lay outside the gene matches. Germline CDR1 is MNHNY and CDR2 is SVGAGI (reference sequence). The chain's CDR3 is CASIPDRADGELFF. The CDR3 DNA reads TGTGCCAGCATACCGGACAGGGCTGACGGGGAGCTGTTTTTT.

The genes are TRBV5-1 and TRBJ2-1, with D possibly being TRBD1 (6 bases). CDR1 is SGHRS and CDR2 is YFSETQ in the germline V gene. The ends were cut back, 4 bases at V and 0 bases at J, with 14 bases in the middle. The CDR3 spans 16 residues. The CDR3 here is CASSPQGNPSYNEQFF. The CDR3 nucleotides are TGCGCCAGCAGCCCACAGGGCAACCCCTCCTACAATGAGCAGTTCTTC.

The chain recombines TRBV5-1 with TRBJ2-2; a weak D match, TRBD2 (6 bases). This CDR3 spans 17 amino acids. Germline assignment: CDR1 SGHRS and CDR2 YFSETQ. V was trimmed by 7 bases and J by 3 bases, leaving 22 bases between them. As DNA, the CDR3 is TGCGCCAGCCCCCGGTGGAGGGCCCCCTATCACACCGGGGAGCTGTTTTTT. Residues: CASPRWRAPYHTGELFF.

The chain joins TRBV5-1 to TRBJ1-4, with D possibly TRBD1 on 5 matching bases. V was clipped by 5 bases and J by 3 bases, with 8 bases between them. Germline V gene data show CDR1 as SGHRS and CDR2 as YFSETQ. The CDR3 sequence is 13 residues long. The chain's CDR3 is CASREQANEKLFF. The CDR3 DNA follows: TGCGCCAGCAGAGAACAGGCTAATGAAAAACTGTTTTTT. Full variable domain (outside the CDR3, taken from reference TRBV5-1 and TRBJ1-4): KAGVTQTPRYLIKTRGQQVTLSCSPISGHRSVSWYQQTPGQGLQFLFEYFSETQRNKGNFPGRFSGRQFSNSRSEMNVSTLELGDSALYLCASREQANEKLFFGSGTQLSVL.

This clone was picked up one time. The CDR3 DNA sequence: TGTGCCAGCAGTTACTCATTTCAGGGGGCCTTAGAGACCCAGTACTTC. This encodes CASSYSFQGALETQYF. This chain links TRBV6-5 with TRBJ2-5; the match to TRBD1 covers 8 bases. CDR1 MNHEY and CDR2 SVGAGI come from the germline V gene. The trim removed 0 bases at V and 4 bases at J, leaving 7 bases unmatched. The CDR3 totals 16 residues.

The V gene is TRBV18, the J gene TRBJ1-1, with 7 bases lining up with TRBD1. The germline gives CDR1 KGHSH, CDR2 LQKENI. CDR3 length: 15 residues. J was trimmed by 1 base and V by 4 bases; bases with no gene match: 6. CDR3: CASSRLWDRNTEAFF. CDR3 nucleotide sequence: TGTGCCAGCTCACGCCTCTGGGACAGGAACACTGAAGCTTTCTTT.

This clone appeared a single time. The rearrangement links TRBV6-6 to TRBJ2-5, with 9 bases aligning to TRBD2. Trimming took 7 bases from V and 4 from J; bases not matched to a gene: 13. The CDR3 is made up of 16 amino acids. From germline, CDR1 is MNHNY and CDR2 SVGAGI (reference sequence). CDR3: CASTFSSLAGTETQYF. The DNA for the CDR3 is TGTGCCAGCACCTTTAGTAGCCTAGCGGGGACAGAGACCCAGTACTTC.

CDR3 amino acids: CASSLGQKETQYF. In DNA form, the CDR3 reads TGTGCCAGCAGTCTCGGACAGAAAGAGACCCAGTACTTC. The V gene is TRBV27, the J gene TRBJ2-5; tentatively, D is TRBD1 (6 bases). The V gene's germline CDR1 is MNHEY and CDR2 SMNVEV (reference sequence). Trimming pared 5 bases from V and 3 bases from J, leaving 10 bases between. The CDR3 contains 13 residues.

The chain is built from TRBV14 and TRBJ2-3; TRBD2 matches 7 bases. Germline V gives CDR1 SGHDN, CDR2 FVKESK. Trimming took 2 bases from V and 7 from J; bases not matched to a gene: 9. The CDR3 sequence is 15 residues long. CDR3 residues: CASSQNTGGIHTQYF. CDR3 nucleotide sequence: TGTGCCAGCAGCCAAAACACGGGGGGTATTCATACGCAGTATTTT.

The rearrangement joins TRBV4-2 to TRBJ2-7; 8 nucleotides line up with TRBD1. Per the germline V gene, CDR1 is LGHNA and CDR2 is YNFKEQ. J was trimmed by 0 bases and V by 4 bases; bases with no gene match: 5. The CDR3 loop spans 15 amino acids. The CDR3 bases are TGTGCCAGCAGCCGAGAAGGACAGGGCTCCTACGAGCAGTACTTC. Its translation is CASSREGQGSYEQYF.

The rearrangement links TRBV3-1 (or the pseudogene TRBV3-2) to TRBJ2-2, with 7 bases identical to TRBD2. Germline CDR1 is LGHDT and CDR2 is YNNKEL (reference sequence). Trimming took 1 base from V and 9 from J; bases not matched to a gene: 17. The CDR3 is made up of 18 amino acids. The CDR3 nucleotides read TGTGCCAGCAGCCAAGGTATTGGCGGGGGACGTTCCGTTAGGGAGCTGTTTTTT. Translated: CASSQGIGGGRSVRELFF.

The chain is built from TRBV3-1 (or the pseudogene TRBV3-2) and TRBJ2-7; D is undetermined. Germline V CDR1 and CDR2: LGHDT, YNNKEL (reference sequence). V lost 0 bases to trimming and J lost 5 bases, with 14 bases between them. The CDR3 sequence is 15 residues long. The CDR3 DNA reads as TGTGCCAGCAGCCAAGAAAGATTAGCCGAAAACGAGCAGTACTTC. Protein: CASSQERLAENEQYF.

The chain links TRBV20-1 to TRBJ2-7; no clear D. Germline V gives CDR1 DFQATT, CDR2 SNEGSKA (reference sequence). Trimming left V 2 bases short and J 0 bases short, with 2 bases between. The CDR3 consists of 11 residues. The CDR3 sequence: CSARYSYEQYF. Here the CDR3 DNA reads TGCAGTGCTAGATACTCCTACGAGCAGTACTTC.